The clone carrying this T cell receptor beta chain was observed many times. No antigen is known for it. This specimen belongs to a study of T cell repertoires in cytomegalovirus infection. Study as a whole: Recently described HLA-C-restricted plus well-studied HLA-B-restricted CMV epitopes were used. Matching HLA type and CMV infection were both indicated by public TCR beta signatures.

Findings and caveats of the study: Ex vivo, HLA-C-restricted CMV-specific TCR beta clonotypes prevailed over the rest of the response.

CDR3 size: 17 residues. V shed 4 bases and J shed 8 bases, with 24 bases lying between them. CDR1 is SGHVS and CDR2 is FQNEAQ in the germline V gene. TCRdb passed the reads through MiXCR, listing each CDR3 protein once. Of about 700,000 distinct CDR3 sequences in the sample, roughly 36% are singletons; the top ten hold 15% to 20%. This chain joins TRBV7-8 and TRBJ2-1; D is tentatively TRBD1 or TRBD2 (5 bases each). The TCR was taken from a human donor in good health (CMV status not recorded). Some clones in this sample may be carry-over from other donors' samples. The source material was cultured PBMCs, sampled from culture after CMV antigen stimulation. The CDR3 sequence: CASSSQRGLRRRDEQFF. The CDR3 DNA follows: TGTGCCAGCAGCTCCCAGAGAGGACTCCGACGCAGGGATGAGCAGTTCTTC.